Sequencing of this T cell receptor (beta chain) was carried out in a study of cytomegalovirus exposure and HLA in healthy donors. Participants comprised healthy donors of bone marrow. It was with 60 Vbeta and 13 Jbeta primers that the PCR ran. Sequencing was performed with immunoSEQ multiplex PCR; in TCRdb, only in-frame clones are kept and a portion is missing. The sample lists 150,000 to 200,000 clones; around 75% were seen once. Notes on the study in general: A few of the chains that were CMV-associated were confirmed in vitro to be specific for CMV antigens. The listing of roughly 160 TCR beta chains classed them as cytomegalovirus-associated.

CDR3 length: 12 residues. Deletions cut 5 bases from V and 4 bases from J, with 7 bases between. In germline, CDR1 is KGHSH, CDR2 LQKENI. On this clone: Its antigen is unidentified.

The source of this sequence is a woman in her thirties or forties in good health and CMV-seropositive. The V and J genes are TRBV18 and TRBJ2-3; D not resolved. The sample taken for sequencing was PBMCs. CDR3 region: CASSTTADTQYF. CDR3 in DNA: TGTGCCAGCTCAACTACGGCAGATACGCAGTATTTT.